This TCR beta chain is from a study of identical twins. TCRdb independently ran MiXCR on the 5' RACE reads; one entry per CDR3 protein. The table records around 490,000 distinct CDR3 sequences, approximately 20% of them present only once. CDR1 DFQATT and CDR2 SNEGSKA come from the germline V gene (reference sequence). The CDR3 runs 15 residues. Trimming cost V 2 bases and J 5 bases, with 15 bases left between them. This same sample was also taken into another study, of yellow fever vaccine responses in identical twins.

The gene calls are TRBV20-1 and TRBJ2-2, with a weak D call TRBD2 (6 bases). This receptor was identified in a woman between 18 and 30 years old in good health. Sequencing was performed on CD4+ T cells sorted from blood. DNA for the CDR3: TGCAGTGCTAGAACCGGGACTGACGGGACCGGGGAGCTGTTTTTT. Translation gives CSARTGTDGTGELFF.